The 23 T cell receptor beta chains below come from one sample, sequenced in a study of PD-1 blockade in classical Hodgkin lymphoma. Each and every patient relapsed after autologous stem cell transplantation, and patients got differing brentuximab vedotin exposure. Repertoires were generated with immunoSEQ multiplex PCR, while TCRdb's copy carries only in-frame clones and drops some. The table has a few thousand clones, around 66% seen once; the top ten hold about 9%. Sequencing was performed on peripheral blood mononuclear cells (PBMCs), taken before the second cycle of nivolumab. The receptors derive from a human donor with classical Hodgkin lymphoma.

The chain links TRBV6-9 to TRBJ2-7, with D possibly called TRBD1 or TRBD2 (5 bases each). V was shortened by 5 bases and J by 2 bases, with 13 bases between the two germline ends. The germline CDR1 and CDR2 sequences are MNHGY and SVAAGI. The CDR3 is 14 amino acids. The CDR3 sequence is CASSAYPGPYEQYF. The CDR3 DNA reads TGTGCCAGCAGTGCCTACCCGGGGCCCTACGAGCAGTACTTC.

The chain joins TRBV6-1 to TRBJ2-7, with TRBD1 matching 8 bases. CDR1 and CDR2 from the germline V gene are MNHNS and SASEGT. This CDR3 comprises 15 residues. J lost 5 bases, V lost 6 bases, and 12 bases had no gene match. CDR3 sequence (DNA): TGTGCCAGCAGCTGGTCAGGGGGCGGAGGGAACGAGCAGTACTTC. Translated: CASSWSGGGGNEQYF.

There are a few counts of this clone. V is TRBV7-8 and J is TRBJ2-1, with D perhaps TRBD2 (5 bases). This CDR3 has 16 amino acids. Trimming took 1 base from V and 4 from J, leaving 14 bases between them. Germline V gene lookup returns CDR1 SGHVS and CDR2 FQNEAQ. The CDR3 region has the DNA TGTGCCAGCAGCTTAGTGACTGCTAGCCTTTACAATGAGCAGTTCTTC. Protein sequence: CASSLVTASLYNEQFF.

The chain has TRBV5-5 and TRBJ2-3; no definite D call. The CDR3 runs to 15 residues. The ends were cut back, 0 bases at V and 1 base at J, with 9 bases in the middle. CDR1 and CDR2 (germline): SGHKS, YYEKEE (reference sequence). CDR3 region: CASSLDGWGTDTQYF. The CDR3 DNA reads as TGTGCCAGCAGCTTGGACGGATGGGGCACAGATACGCAGTATTTT.

The rearrangement joins TRBV28 to TRBJ1-1; a possible D gene is TRBD1 (5 bases). V lost 2 bases to trimming and J lost 1 base, with 17 bases between them. CDR1 and CDR2 (germline): MDHEN, SYDVKM. The CDR3 sequence is 17 residues long. The CDR3 spells CASSLGGWGKKNTEAFF. CDR3 nucleotide sequence: TGTGCCAGCAGTTTAGGGGGGTGGGGTAAGAAGAACACTGAAGCTTTCTTT.

V gene TRBV5-1 combines with J gene TRBJ1-1; D is undetermined. CDR1 is SGHRS, CDR2 YFSETQ, per germline. Trimming took 2 bases from V and 2 from J, leaving 10 bases between them. CDR3 length: 14 residues. As DNA, the CDR3 is TGCGCCAGCAGCTTAGACGGGCCAAACACTGAAGCTTTCTTT. It is translated as CASSLDGPNTEAFF.

The V and J genes are TRBV30 and TRBJ2-3; tentatively, D is TRBD1 (6 bases). The CDR3 totals 14 residues. The V end lost 2 bases, the J end lost 2 bases, and 11 bases lay between the germline ends. In germline, CDR1 is GTSNPN, CDR2 SVGIG (reference sequence). The CDR3 DNA reads TGTGCCTGGAGTATGGGGGCGTACACAGATACGCAGTATTTT. Its protein is CAWSMGAYTDTQYF. Full variable domain (missing parts from reference TRBV30 and TRBJ2-3): SQTIHQWPATLVQPVGSPLSLECTVEGTSNPNLYWYRQAAGRGLQLLFYSVGIGQISSEVPQNLSASRPQDRQFILSSKKLLLSDSGFYLCAWSMGAYTDTQYFGPGTRLTVL.

This clone was found a few times. This sequence joins TRBV5-1 and TRBJ2-5; a weak D match, TRBD1 (5 bases). The CDR3 spans 13 residues. Germline CDR1 and CDR2: SGHRS and YFSETQ. Trimming left V 5 bases short and J 0 bases short, with 8 bases between. CDR3 in DNA: TGCGCCAGCAGGGGGCAGTACCAAGAGACCCAGTACTTC. Protein product: CASRGQYQETQYF.

This clone was seen only a few times. This specimen includes other DNA sequences encoding the same CDR3. This sequence joins TRBV7-2 and TRBJ2-3; D is undetermined. CDR1 SGHTA and CDR2 FQGNSA come from the germline V gene. CDR3 length equals 14 residues. V was shortened by 2 bases and J by 0 bases, with 6 bases between the two germline ends. DNA for the CDR3: TGTGCCAGCAGCTTAATCGGAAGCACAGATACGCAGTATTTT. It encodes CASSLIGSTDTQYF.

This clone was detected only a few times. V usage is TRBV28 and J usage is TRBJ2-2; tentatively, D is TRBD2 (6 bases). The CDR3 runs 15 residues. Trimming removed 6 bases at V and 2 bases at J, with 13 bases between. CDR1 and CDR2 (germline): MDHEN, SYDVKM. The CDR3 nucleotides read TGTGCCAGCAGCCGGGACTCGGGAAACACCGGGGAGCTGTTTTTT. It is translated as CASSRDSGNTGELFF.

There are a few counts of this clone. The chain is built from TRBV4-3 and TRBJ1-1, with D uncertain. Germline CDR1 and CDR2: LGHNA and YSLEER. With 2 bases removed from V and 4 bases from J, the gap between germline ends came to 11 bases. There are 14 residues in the CDR3. The CDR3 is CASSQQLRGTEAFF. In nucleotides, the CDR3 is TGCGCCAGCAGCCAACAACTCCGGGGCACTGAAGCTTTCTTT.

CDR3 DNA: TGTGCCAGTGAGACTGGTCGGGGGTACGAGCAGTACTTC. Protein sequence: CASETGRGYEQYF. The chain recombines TRBV2 with TRBJ2-7; TRBD2 might be the D (6 bases). V was cut by 9 bases and J by 4 bases, with 16 bases left in between. The germline V gene encodes CDR1 SNHLY and CDR2 FYNNEI. The CDR3 sequence is 13 residues long.

On this clone itself: Mismatch with germline at one junction end may stem from a read error. This sample includes further DNA sequences coding for the same CDR3. The chain couples TRBV27 to TRBJ2-5; D not resolved. This CDR3 comprises 14 residues. From germline, CDR1 is MNHEY and CDR2 SMNVEV (reference sequence). CDR3 coding DNA: TGTGCCAGCAGTTTTTTAGGGAACCAAGAGACTCAGTACTTC. Translation gives CASSFLGNQETQYF.

The table lists this clone with a count of one. This chain joins TRBV28 and TRBJ2-7, with 9 bases that match TRBD1. The V gene end was trimmed by 3 bases and the J gene end by 5 bases; junction bases not matched to a gene: 8. The CDR3 sequence is 15 residues long. Germline V gene sequence: CDR1 MDHEN, CDR2 SYDVKM. The CDR3 sequence is CASSFLQGARHEQYF. The CDR3 coding sequence is TGTGCCAGCAGTTTCCTACAGGGGGCTAGGCACGAGCAGTACTTC.

The CDR3 spells CASSIGYKGETQYF. The CDR3 DNA is TGTGCCAGTAGTATAGGGTACAAGGGAGAGACCCAGTACTTC. V and J are TRBV19 and TRBJ2-5; no firm D call. From germline, CDR1 is LNHDA and CDR2 SQIVND (reference sequence). V was trimmed by 1 base and J by 4 bases, leaving 10 bases between them. The CDR3 has 14 residues.

The V gene is TRBV28, the J gene TRBJ2-7; D gene ambiguous. This CDR3 is built from 15 residues. The V gene lost 6 bases and the J gene lost 5 bases, with 20 bases spanning the gap. Germline V gene sequence: CDR1 MDHEN, CDR2 SYDVKM. The CDR3 spells CASSLISGPLDEQYF. The CDR3, as DNA: TGTGCCAGCAGCCTCATTTCCGGGCCCCTCGACGAGCAGTACTTC.

This clone has a handful of counts. The chain carries TRBV7-6 and TRBJ2-1; D is unresolved. The CDR3 is 15 amino acids. The V end was cut by 1 base, the J end by 7 bases, with 14 bases between. Germline V lookup: CDR1 SGHVS, CDR2 FNYEAQ. The CDR3 here is CASSLVMGPWNEQFF. As DNA, the CDR3 is TGTGCCAGCAGCTTAGTTATGGGTCCCTGGAATGAGCAGTTCTTC.

The V gene is TRBV28, the J gene TRBJ1-5; D is possibly TRBD1 (5 bases). Trimming removed 9 bases at V and 5 bases at J, with 20 bases between. There are 15 residues in the CDR3. CDR1 and CDR2 from the germline V gene are MDHEN and SYDVKM. In DNA, the CDR3 is TGTGCCAGGGATCAAAACACGGGACCCTATCAGCCCCAGCATTTT. Translated: CARDQNTGPYQPQHF.

This chain's CDR3 is CASRQGTGAYGYTF. The CDR3 bases are TGTGCCAGCAGGCAAGGGACCGGTGCCTATGGCTACACCTTC. The chain has TRBV6-5 and TRBJ1-2; D is possibly TRBD1 (5 bases). The V and J ends lost 6 bases and 4 bases respectively, with 15 bases between them. From germline, CDR1 is MNHEY and CDR2 SVGAGI. The CDR3 spans 14 residues.

The chain carries TRBV18 and TRBJ2-2; possible D gene TRBD1, 5 bases. The CDR3 is made up of 15 amino acids. V was pared by 2 bases and J by 4 bases, with 11 bases between. CDR1 and CDR2 from the germline V gene are KGHSH and LQKENI. The CDR3 DNA is TGTGCCAGCTCACCAACACAGGACGGCACCGGGGAGCTGTTTTTT. Protein sequence: CASSPTQDGTGELFF.

This clone was seen a handful of times. V and J are TRBV7-3 and TRBJ2-5; 12 bases map to TRBD2. The germline V gene has CDR1 SGHTA and CDR2 FQGTGA. The CDR3 covers 16 residues. Losses at the gene ends were 6 bases for V and 5 bases for J; bases not matched to a gene: 10. This CDR3 reads CASRDSLAGGAETQYF. CDR3 coding DNA: TGTGCCAGCAGGGACTCTCTAGCGGGAGGGGCGGAGACCCAGTACTTC.

The chain is built from TRBV2 and TRBJ1-4; the D is unclear. CDR1 and CDR2 from the germline V gene are SNHLY and FYNNEI. Trimming took off 4 bases at V and 3 bases at J, with 9 bases between the two ends. This CDR3 spans 14 amino acids. The chain's CDR3 is CASSAPQANEKLFF. DNA for the CDR3: TGTGCCAGCAGTGCACCCCAGGCTAATGAAAAACTGTTTTTT.

J is TRBJ2-7 and V is TRBV6-4, with no clear D. CDR1 and CDR2 (germline): MRHNA, SNTAGT. The CDR3 is made up of 10 amino acids. V lost 1 base and J lost 5, with 0 bases in between. The CDR3 coding sequence is TGTGCCAGCAGTGACTACGAGCAGTACTTC. It specifies CASSDYEQYF.